This TCR beta chain appears in the sequencing data of a study of cytomegalovirus exposure and HLA in healthy donors. In its sample, this clone was seen a few times. The PCR had 60 Vbeta and 13 Jbeta primers. Clones were sequenced by immunoSEQ multiplex PCR, and TCRdb holds only the in-frame ones, with some missing. In the table there are over 120,000 clones, 65% to 85% of which are singletons. V was pared by 7 bases and J by 4 bases, with 7 bases of the junction left unmatched. This CDR3 contains 13 residues. The V gene's germline CDR1 is SGHTS and CDR2 YDEGEE. This TCR came from a male donor in good health and CMV-seronegative. The chain joins TRBV5-8 to TRBJ1-2; 7 bases line up with TRBD1. Material: PBMCs. The CDR3 nucleotides read TGTGCCAGCTCTCGGGACAGCTCCTATGGCTACACCTTC. The encoded protein is CASSRDSSYGYTF.